This passage covers 12 T cell receptor beta chains from one sample sequenced in a study of T cell changes during pregnancy in multiple sclerosis. Some clones are missing from TCRdb's copy, which holds only in-frame ones; the method was immunoSEQ multiplex PCR. The sample yields about 64,000 clones, 96% seen once. The material sequenced was CD8+ T cells from peripheral blood mononuclear cells, taken after pregnancy. Receptor source: a female donor with multiple sclerosis, enrolled in a pregnancy study.

The chain employs TRBV2 and TRBJ2-7; 7 nucleotides agree with TRBD1. The germline CDR1 and CDR2 sequences are SNHLY and FYNNEI. The ends lost 2 bases at V and 3 bases at J; junction bases unmatched: 7. The CDR3 sequence is 15 residues long. The CDR3 is CASSELPGQSYEQYF. Here the CDR3 DNA reads TGTGCCAGCAGTGAATTACCGGGACAGAGCTACGAGCAGTACTTC.

The genes are TRBV5-1 and TRBJ2-2, with a possible D match to TRBD1 (6 bases). Germline V gene data show CDR1 as SGHRS and CDR2 as YFSETQ. V lost 8 bases and J 4 bases, leaving 18 bases between the germline ends. This CDR3 comprises 15 residues. CDR3 sequence reads: CASTIWTESTGELFF. The CDR3 DNA follows: TGCGCCAGTACGATATGGACAGAGTCCACCGGGGAGCTGTTTTTT.

The J gene is TRBJ2-3, the V gene TRBV30; 8 bases agree with TRBD1. V trimming: 5 bases; J trimming: 2 bases; junction bases outside the gene matches: 3. The CDR3 extends over 13 amino acids. Germline V lookup: CDR1 GTSNPN, CDR2 SVGIG (reference sequence). DNA of the CDR3: TGTGCCTGGTCAGGGGGCTTCACAGATACGCAGTATTTT. This encodes CAWSGGFTDTQYF. Full variable domain (outside the CDR3, taken from reference TRBV30 and TRBJ2-3): SQTIHQWPATLVQPVGSPLSLECTVEGTSNPNLYWYRQAAGRGLQLLFYSVGIGQISSEVPQNLSASRPQDRQFILSSKKLLLSDSGFYLCAWSGGFTDTQYFGPGTRLTVL.

The chain combines TRBV5-8 with TRBJ2-1; D ambiguous. The germline CDR1 and CDR2 sequences are SGHTS and YDEGEE. The V gene lost 6 bases and the J gene lost 8 bases, with 9 bases spanning the gap. The CDR3 is 11 residues long. The CDR3 region has the DNA TGTGCCAGCAATCTACCGCATGAGCAGTTCTTC. It is translated as CASNLPHEQFF.

The V gene is TRBV30, the J gene TRBJ2-7; TRBD1 might be the D (5 bases). CDR3 size: 14 residues. CDR1 and CDR2 from the germline V gene are GTSNPN and SVGIG (reference sequence). V lost 2 bases to trimming and J lost 2 bases, with 13 bases between them. The DNA of the CDR3 is TGTGCCTGGAGTCAGGGCCAACGGGCCTACGAGCAGTACTTC. Amino acids: CAWSQGQRAYEQYF.

The V gene is TRBV6-1, the J gene TRBJ2-7, with a weak D call TRBD1 (7 bases). Trimming took 2 bases from V and 4 from J, leaving 15 bases between them. Looked up from germline, CDR1 is MNHNS and CDR2 is SASEGT. CDR3 length: 15 residues. CDR3 residues: CASSEPGAGGYEQYF. The CDR3 DNA reads as TGTGCCAGCAGTGAACCCGGAGCAGGGGGGTACGAGCAGTACTTC.

The V gene is TRBV2, the J gene TRBJ2-7; no reliable D call. Between the trimmed V and J ends, which lost 10 bases and 5 bases, there was a span of 12 bases. The CDR3 spans 11 residues. Germline CDR1 and CDR2: SNHLY and FYNNEI. For the CDR3, the DNA is TGTGCCACCAACCTTCGCGACGAGCAGTACTTC. Its translation: CATNLRDEQYF.

The CDR3 DNA is TGTGCCAGCAGCCCGCGCGGCGCTTTCTTT. This gives the protein CASSPRGAFF. This chain uses TRBV9 with TRBJ1-1; no reliable D call. The germline V gene encodes CDR1 SGDLS and CDR2 YYNGEE. V lost 4 bases and J lost 11, with 9 bases in between. The CDR3 contains 10 residues.

This chain uses TRBV27 with TRBJ2-2; D call uncertain. This CDR3 is built from 16 residues. The germline V gene encodes CDR1 MNHEY and CDR2 SMNVEV (reference sequence). V lost 2 bases, J lost 1 base, and 11 bases lay in between. The DNA for the CDR3 is TGTGCCAGCAGTTTAGCGGTTACGATGAACACCGGGGAGCTGTTTTTT. Protein product: CASSLAVTMNTGELFF.

The chain is built from TRBV2 and TRBJ2-5; 10 bases are a match to TRBD2. The trim removed 4 bases at V and 4 bases at J, leaving 6 bases unmatched. The CDR3 runs to 15 residues. CDR1 SNHLY and CDR2 FYNNEI come from the germline V gene. In DNA, the CDR3 is TGTGCCAGCAGTGGCCTAGCGGGAGTTGGAGAGACCCAGTACTTC. This translates into CASSGLAGVGETQYF.

The chain recombines TRBV27 with TRBJ1-1; D is undetermined. V lost 8 bases and J 0 bases, leaving 16 bases between the germline ends. The CDR3 totals 15 residues. The V gene's germline CDR1 is MNHEY and CDR2 SMNVEV (reference sequence). For the CDR3, the DNA is TGTGCCAGCCGACCCCCGGGAAGCTTGAACACTGAAGCTTTCTTT. Translating it yields CASRPPGSLNTEAFF.

The genes are TRBV6-1 and TRBJ2-7; 8 bases agree with TRBD1. The CDR3 has 14 amino acids. The germline CDR1 and CDR2 sequences are MNHNS and SASEGT. V was pared by 6 bases and J by 2 bases, with 6 bases of the junction left unmatched. This chain's CDR3 is CASSLTGATYEQYF. In nucleotides, the CDR3 is TGTGCCAGCAGCCTGACAGGGGCTACCTACGAGCAGTACTTC.